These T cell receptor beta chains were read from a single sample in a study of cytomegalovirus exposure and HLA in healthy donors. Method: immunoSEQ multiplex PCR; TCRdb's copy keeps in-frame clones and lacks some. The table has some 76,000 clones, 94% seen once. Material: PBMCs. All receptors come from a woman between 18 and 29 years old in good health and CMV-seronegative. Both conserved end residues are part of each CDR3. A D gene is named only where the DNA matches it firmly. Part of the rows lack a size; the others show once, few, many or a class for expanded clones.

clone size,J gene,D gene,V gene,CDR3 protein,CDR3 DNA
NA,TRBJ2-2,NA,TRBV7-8,CASREGVGELFF,TGTGCCAGCAGAGAGGGGGTCGGGGAGCTGTTTTTT
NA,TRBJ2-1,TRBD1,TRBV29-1,CSVPTGGTYNEQFF,TGCAGCGTTCCCACAGGGGGAACCTACAATGAGCAGTTCTTC
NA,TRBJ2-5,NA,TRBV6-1,CASSSSVDSETQYF,TGTGCCAGCAGTAGTTCAGTTGATTCGGAGACCCAGTACTTC
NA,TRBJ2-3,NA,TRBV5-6,CASSFEPDSTDTQYF,TGTGCCAGCAGCTTTGAACCAGATAGCACAGATACGCAGTATTTT
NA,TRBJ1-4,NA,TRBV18,CASSRAQGSNEKLFF,TGTGCCAGCTCACGCGCACAGGGTTCGAATGAAAAACTGTTTTTT
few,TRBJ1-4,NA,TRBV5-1,CASSPDTEKLFF,TGCGCCAGCAGCCCGGACACCGAAAAACTGTTTTTT
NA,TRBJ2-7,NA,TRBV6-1,CASSELGGTFTYEQYF,TGTGCCAGCAGTGAATTGGGCGGGACGTTCACCTACGAGCAGTACTTC
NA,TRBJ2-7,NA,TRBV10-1,CASSGETSSYEQYF,TGCGCCAGCAGTGGCGAGACTAGCTCCTACGAGCAGTACTTC
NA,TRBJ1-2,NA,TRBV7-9,CASSAQIGYGYTF,TGTGCCAGCAGCGCCCAGATTGGCTATGGCTACACCTTC
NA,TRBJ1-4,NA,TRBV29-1,CSVEDPDGEDGEKLFF,TGCAGCGTTGAAGATCCAGACGGGGAGGATGGTGAAAAACTGTTTTTT
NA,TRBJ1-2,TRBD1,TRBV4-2,CASSLGTGTNYGYTF,TGTGCCAGCAGCCTAGGGACAGGAACTAACTATGGCTACACCTTC
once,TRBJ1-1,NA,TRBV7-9,CASTEGANTEAFF,TGTGCCAGTACCGAAGGGGCGAACACTGAAGCTTTCTTT
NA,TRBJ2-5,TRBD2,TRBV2,CASRPGLAVETQYF,TGTGCCAGCAGACCGGGACTAGCGGTGGAGACCCAGTACTTC
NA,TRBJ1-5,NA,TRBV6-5,CASSYGGAGNQPQHF,TGTGCCAGCAGTTACGGGGGGGCGGGCAATCAGCCCCAGCATTTT
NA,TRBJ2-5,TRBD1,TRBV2,CASSGTGETQYF,TGTGCCAGCAGCGGGACAGGAGAGACCCAGTACTTC
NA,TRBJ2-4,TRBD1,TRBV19,CASSPGQVLAKNIQYF,TGTGCCAGTAGCCCGGGACAGGTTCTAGCCAAAAACATTCAGTACTTC
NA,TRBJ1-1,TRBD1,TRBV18,CASSRPDRVNTEAFF,TGTGCCAGCTCACGGCCGGACAGGGTGAACACTGAAGCTTTCTTT
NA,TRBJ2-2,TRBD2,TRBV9,CASSVRTPGTSGSTGELFF,TGTGCCAGCAGCGTAAGGACCCCCGGGACTAGCGGGAGCACCGGGGAGCTGTTTTTT
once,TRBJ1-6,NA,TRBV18,CASSQRDTTISPLHF,TGTGCCAGCTCACAGAGGGACACTACAATTTCACCCCTCCACTTT
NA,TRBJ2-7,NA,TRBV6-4,CASSDSTTRMASEQYF,TGTGCCAGCAGTGACTCTACGACTCGAATGGCATCGGAGCAGTACTTC
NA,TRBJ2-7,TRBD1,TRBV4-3,CASSQDRDSAYEQYF,TGCGCCAGCAGCCAAGATAGGGACAGTGCCTACGAGCAGTACTTC
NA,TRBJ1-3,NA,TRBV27,CASSSTGLSGNTIYF,TGTGCCAGCAGTTCCACAGGGTTGTCTGGAAACACCATATATTTT
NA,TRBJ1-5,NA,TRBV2,CASSEASGNQPQHF,TGTGCCAGCAGTGAAGCGTCAGGGAATCAGCCCCAGCATTTT
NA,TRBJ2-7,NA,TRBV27,CASSLLKPTSHYEQYF,TGTGCCAGCAGTTTACTAAAACCGACTAGTCATTATGAGCAGTACTTC
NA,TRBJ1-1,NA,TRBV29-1,CSVAVRTEAFF,TGCAGCGTTGCCGTGCGGACTGAAGCTTTCTTT
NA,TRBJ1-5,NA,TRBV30,CAWSAAGGQPQHF,TGTGCCTGGAGTGCCGCGGGGGGTCAGCCCCAGCATTTT
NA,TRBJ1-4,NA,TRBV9,CASSANTKSEKLFF,TGTGCCAGCAGCGCAAATACGAAGAGCGAAAAACTGTTTTTT
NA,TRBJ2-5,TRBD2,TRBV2,CASRQSGLVRETQYF,TGTGCCAGCAGGCAATCGGGACTAGTGAGAGAGACCCAGTACTTC
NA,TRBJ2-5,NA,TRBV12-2,CASRWKRAASETQYF,TGTGCAAGTCGATGGAAGAGGGCGGCTTCGGAGACCCAGTACTTC
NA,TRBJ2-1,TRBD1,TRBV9,CASSGTGTGGSEQFF,TGTGCCAGCAGCGGTACCGGGACAGGGGGAAGCGAGCAGTTCTTC
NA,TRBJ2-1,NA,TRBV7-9,CASSLGPSFNNEQFF,TGTGCCAGCAGCCTCGGCCCTAGCTTTAACAATGAGCAGTTCTTC
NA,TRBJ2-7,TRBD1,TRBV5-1,CASSAGQGTRNEQYF,TGCGCCAGCAGCGCCGGACAGGGGACGAGAAACGAGCAGTACTTC
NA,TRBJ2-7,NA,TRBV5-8,CASSLPRTLGTYEQYF,TGTGCCAGCAGCTTGCCCCGGACACTGGGCACCTACGAGCAGTACTTC
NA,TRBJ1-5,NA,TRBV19,CASTGQPNSNQPQHF,TGTGCCAGTACAGGACAGCCAAATAGCAATCAGCCCCAGCATTTT
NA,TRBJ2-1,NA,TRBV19,CASSGTSDHEQFF,TGTGCCAGTAGTGGGACTTCCGACCATGAGCAGTTCTTC
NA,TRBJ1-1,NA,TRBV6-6,CASSLKGRETEAFF,TGTGCCAGCAGTTTGAAGGGGCGCGAAACTGAAGCTTTCTTT
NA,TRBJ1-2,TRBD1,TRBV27,CAKIGQGYGYTF,TGTGCCAAAATTGGACAGGGGTACGGCTACACCTTC
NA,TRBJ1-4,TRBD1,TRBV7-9,CASSLAGQADNEKLFF,TGTGCCAGCAGCTTAGCTGGACAGGCAGATAATGAAAAACTGTTTTTT
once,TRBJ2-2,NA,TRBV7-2,CASSLFANANTGELFF,TGTGCCAGCAGCTTATTTGCTAACGCGAACACCGGGGAGCTGTTTTTT
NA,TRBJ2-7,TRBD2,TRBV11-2,CASSLERGVTYEQYF,TGTGCCAGCAGCTTAGAGCGGGGGGTAACCTACGAGCAGTACTTC
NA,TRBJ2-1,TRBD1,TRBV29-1,CSVGIFGTGEQFF,TGCAGCGTTGGTATATTCGGGACAGGTGAGCAGTTCTTC
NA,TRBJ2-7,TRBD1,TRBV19,CASSNRGPYEQYF,TGTGCCAGTAGTAACAGGGGGCCCTACGAGCAGTACTTC